The source of this TCR beta chain is a study of PD-L1 blockade in urothelial cancer. General study points: Greater numbers of tumor-infiltrating T lymphocytes were seen among patients with durable benefit.

Concerning this clone itself: Its target is unknown.

Data came from immunoSEQ multiplex PCR; TCRdb stores just in-frame clones and leaves some out. The table records about 36,000 clones, approximately 34% of them present only once. Germline V lookup: CDR1 LGHNT, CDR2 FRNRAP. Losses at the gene ends were 2 bases for V and 1 base for J; bases not matched to a gene: 11. CDR3 size: 19 residues. The source was tumor tissue, collected before atezolizumab (anti-PD-L1) treatment. The chain recombines TRBV12-5 with TRBJ1-5, with 10 bases that match TRBD1. This clonotype originated in a man in his 60s with urothelial cancer. CDR3 nucleotide sequence: TGTGCTAGTGGTTTGTCCCGGGACAGGGGTCCAAGGAGCAATCAGCCCCAGCATTTT. Translated, it gives CASGLSRDRGPRSNQPQHF. Using reference TRBV12-5 and TRBJ1-5 for the parts outside the CDR3, the full variable domain is DARVTQTPRHKVTEMGQEVTMRCQPILGHNTVFWYRQTMMQGLELLAYFRNRAPLDDSGMPKDRFSAEMPDATLATLKIQPSEPRDSAVYFCASGLSRDRGPRSNQPQHFGDGTRLSIL.